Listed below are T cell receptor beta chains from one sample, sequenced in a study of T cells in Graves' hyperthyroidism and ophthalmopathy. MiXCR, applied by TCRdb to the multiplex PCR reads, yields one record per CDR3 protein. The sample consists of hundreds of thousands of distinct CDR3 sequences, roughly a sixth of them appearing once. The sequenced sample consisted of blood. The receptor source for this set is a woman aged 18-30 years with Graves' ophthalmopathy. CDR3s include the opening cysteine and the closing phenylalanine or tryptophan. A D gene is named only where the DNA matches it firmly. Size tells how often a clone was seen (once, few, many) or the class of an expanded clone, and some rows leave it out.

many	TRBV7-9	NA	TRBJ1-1	TGTGCCAGCAGCTTAGATCGGGACTCCTGGAACACTGAAGCTTTCTTT	CASSLDRDSWNTEAFF
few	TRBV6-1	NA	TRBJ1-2	TGTGCCAGCAGTGAAGAGAGGGGGGCTAACTATGGCTACACCTTC	CASSEERGANYGYTF
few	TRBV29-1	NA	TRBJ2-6	TGCAGCGTTGAAACTAGTTCCCTCTCTGGGGCCAACGTCCTGACTTTC	CSVETSSLSGANVLTF
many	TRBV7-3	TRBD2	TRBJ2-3	TGTGCCAGCAGCCCGGGACTAGCGGGAGGCACAGATACGCAGTATTTT	CASSPGLAGGTDTQYF
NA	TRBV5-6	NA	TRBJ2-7	TGTGCCAGCAGCTTGGAAGAGAAAAAGGGGAGTCGGACCTACGAGCAGTACTTC	CASSLEEKKGSRTYEQYF
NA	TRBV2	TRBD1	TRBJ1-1	TGTGCCAGCAGAGAACATCCTGACAGGGGGTCCCTGAACACTGAAGCTTTCTTT	CASREHPDRGSLNTEAFF
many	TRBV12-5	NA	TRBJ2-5	TGTGCTAGTGGTTTGACAGGGCGTCAAGAGACCCAGTACTTC	CASGLTGRQETQYF
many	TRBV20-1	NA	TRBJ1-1	TGCAGTGCTAGAGACGGGGCTGGATTCGCTTTCTTT	CSARDGAGFAFF
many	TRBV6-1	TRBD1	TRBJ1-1	TGTGCCAGCAGGGTGACAGGGGCGGGAACTGAAGCTTTCTTT	CASRVTGAGTEAFF
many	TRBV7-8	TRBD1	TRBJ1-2	TGTGCCAGCAGCCCGACCGGGACAGCTAACTATGGCTACACCTTC	CASSPTGTANYGYTF
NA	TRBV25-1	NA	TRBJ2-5	TGTGCCAGCAGTGAATCCGCAGGGTGGGAGACCCAGTACTTC	CASSESAGWETQYF
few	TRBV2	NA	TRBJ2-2	TGTGCCAGCAGTACGAGCCGGTTAACGACCGGGGAGCTGTTTTTT	CASSTSRLTTGELFF
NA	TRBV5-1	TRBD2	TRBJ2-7	TGCGCCAGCAGCCTAGGACCGGGGGGCTCCTACGAGCAGTACTTC	CASSLGPGGSYEQYF
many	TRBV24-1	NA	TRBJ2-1	TGTGCCACCAGTCTTCCCCGCGGGCCTTACAATGAGCAGTTCTTC	CATSLPRGPYNEQFF
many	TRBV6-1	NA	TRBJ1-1	TGTGCCAGCGCTCAAGGCCTGAACACTGAAGCTTTCTTT	CASAQGLNTEAFF
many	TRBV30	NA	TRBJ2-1	TGTGCCTGGAGGCAGGGTGGTAATGAGCAGTTCTTC	CAWRQGGNEQFF
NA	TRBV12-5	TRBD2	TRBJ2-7	TGTGCTAGTGGTTTGCCAAAGACTAGCGGGAGGTACGAGCAGTACTTC	CASGLPKTSGRYEQYF
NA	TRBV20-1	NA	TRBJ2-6	TGCAGTGCTAGAGGGCCAGGCCTCCTCTCTGGGGCCAACGTCCTGACTTTC	CSARGPGLLSGANVLTF
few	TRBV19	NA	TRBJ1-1	TGTGCCAGTAACACGCGGGGGGGGAACACTGAAGCTTTCTTT	CASNTRGGNTEAFF
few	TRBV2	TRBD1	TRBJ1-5	TGTGCCAGCAACCGTGACAGGGTTAATCAGCCCCAGCATTTT	CASNRDRVNQPQHF
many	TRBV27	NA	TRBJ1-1	TGTGCCAGCAGCCTATCCCCAGGGGCTCGGACTGAAGCTTTCTTT	CASSLSPGARTEAFF
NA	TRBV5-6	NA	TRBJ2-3	TGTGCCAGCTGCGGCGGGGACGGACGCACAGATACGCAGTATTTT	CASCGGDGRTDTQYF
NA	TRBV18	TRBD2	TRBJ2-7	TGTGCCAGCTCACCGATTCTAGCGGGGGGAAGGTACGAGCAGTACTTC	CASSPILAGGRYEQYF
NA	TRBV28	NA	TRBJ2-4	TGTGCCAGCAGGCCACAGGGAGGAAACATTCAGTACTTC	CASRPQGGNIQYF
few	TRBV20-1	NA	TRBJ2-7	TGCAGTGCTAGGCAAGCCCCCAGCTCCTACGAGCAGTACTTC	CSARQAPSSYEQYF
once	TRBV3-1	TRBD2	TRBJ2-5	TGTGCCAGCACCGAAGCGGGGGCGTACGGAGAGACCCAGTACTTC	CASTEAGAYGETQYF
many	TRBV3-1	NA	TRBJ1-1	TGTGCCAGCAGCCAAGTCGGCCCGGGCGGACTGAACACTGAAGCTTTCTTT	CASSQVGPGGLNTEAFF
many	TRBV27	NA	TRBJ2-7	TGTGCCAGCAGTTGGGGGAGTCGGTACGAGCAGTACTTC	CASSWGSRYEQYF
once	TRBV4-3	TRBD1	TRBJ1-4	TGCGCCAGCAGCTTATCCGGGACAGGGAGGGAAAAACTGTTTTTT	CASSLSGTGREKLFF
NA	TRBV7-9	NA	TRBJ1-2	TGTGCCAGCAGCTTTAGAAGGGCAGGGAAGTATGGCTACACCTTC	CASSFRRAGKYGYTF
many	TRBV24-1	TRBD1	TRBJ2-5	TGTGCCACCAGTGACCCGGCGACAGGGGAAGAGACCCAGTACTTC	CATSDPATGEETQYF
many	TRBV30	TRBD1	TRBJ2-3	TGTGCCTGGACTGACCGGGACAGGGGGCGCACAGATACGCAGTATTTT	CAWTDRDRGRTDTQYF